Listed below are T cell receptor beta chains from one sample, sequenced in a study of vaccination effects on CD4 cells after COVID-19. Measured with immunoSEQ multiplex PCR; TCRdb has only the in-frame clones, and not every one. The data show about 50,000 clones, with nearly 75% seen just once and roughly 5.2% held by the top ten. The antigens these receptors bind are not known. This specimen was CD4+ T cells from PBMCs cultured without peptide, taken after COVID-19 vaccination. All receptors come from a human donor who had a prior SARS-CoV-2 infection. Each CDR3 is given with its conserved first and last residue. D genes are given only for firm matches. Rows give clone size only sometimes, using once, few, many, or a class for an expanded clone.

size	J	D	V	CDR3	DNA
few	TRBJ2-2	TRBD1	TRBV5-1	CASSSAGGVRSGELFF	TGCGCCAGCAGCTCAGCAGGGGGCGTAAGGTCCGGGGAGCTGTTTTTT
NA	TRBJ1-4	TRBD1	TRBV7-6	CASSSGQGDEEKLFF	TGTGCCAGCAGCTCCGGACAGGGGGATGAGGAAAAACTGTTTTTT
once	TRBJ2-3	NA	TRBV25-1	CASSDLRRGATDTQYF	TGTGCCAGCAGTGACTTGAGACGGGGGGCCACAGATACGCAGTATTTT
few	TRBJ2-5	NA	TRBV7-8	CASSSLRGAETQYF	TGTGCCAGCAGCTCCCTTCGGGGCGCCGAGACCCAGTACTTC
few	TRBJ1-5	NA	TRBV5-1	CASSLEGRQPQHF	TGCGCCAGCAGCTTGGAGGGTCGACAGCCCCAGCATTTT
NA	TRBJ2-5	NA	TRBV18	CASSPAYFSPETQYF	TGTGCCAGCTCACCTGCCTACTTTTCCCCAGAGACCCAGTACTTC
few	TRBJ2-1	NA	TRBV27	CASGRPGHNEQFF	TGTGCCAGCGGGCGTCCGGGGCACAATGAGCAGTTCTTC
NA	TRBJ2-3	NA	TRBV24-1	CATSDPRRSTDTQYF	TGTGCCACCAGTGACCCAAGACGTAGCACAGATACGCAGTATTTT
NA	TRBJ2-5	TRBD2	TRBV30	CAWLGTSRGFKRPTQYF	TGTGCCTGGCTAGGGACTAGTAGAGGTTTTAAAAGGCCGACCCAGTACTTC
few	TRBJ1-1	NA	TRBV5-8	CASSLFGQMNTEAFF	TGTGCCAGCAGCTTATTCGGACAGATGAACACTGAAGCTTTCTTT
NA	TRBJ1-1	TRBD1	TRBV18	CASSPPASQGNPEAFF	TGTGCCAGCTCACCGCCTGCTTCACAGGGGAACCCTGAAGCTTTCTTT
NA	TRBJ2-7	NA	TRBV4-2	CASSQDGNSYEQYF	TGTGCCAGCAGCCAAGACGGAAACTCCTACGAGCAGTACTTC
NA	TRBJ1-5	NA	TRBV3-1/TRBV3-2	CASSLRDQPQHF	TGTGCCAGCAGCCTCAGGGATCAGCCCCAGCATTTT
NA	TRBJ2-3	NA	TRBV4-1	CASSPPKAASTDTQYF	TGCGCCAGCAGCCCCCCGAAAGCAGCTAGCACAGATACGCAGTATTTT
NA	TRBJ2-7	NA	TRBV28	CASSSGSSSYEQYF	TGTGCCAGCAGTTCCGGGTCTTCCTCCTACGAGCAGTACTTC
NA	TRBJ2-1	TRBD1	TRBV10-3	CAISRTGGSYNEQFF	TGTGCCATCAGTCGGACAGGGGGATCCTACAATGAGCAGTTCTTC
NA	TRBJ2-3	NA	TRBV7-2	CASSLFWDSTDTQYF	TGTGCCAGCAGCTTATTTTGGGATAGCACAGATACGCAGTATTTT